This TCR beta chain was captured by sequencing in a study of T-cell memory formation after mild COVID-19. Study summary: TCR clusters were largely donor specific. Study findings and constraints: The study detected some responding clones in pre-infection memory, suggesting cross-reactive memory joined.

On this clonotype: Its specificity is unknown.

TCRdb ran MiXCR on the 5' RACE reads and lists one entry per CDR3 protein. Among about 270,000 distinct CDR3 sequences listed, 15% were seen once. The germline V and J ends were trimmed by 0 bases and 3 bases, with 9 bases remaining between them. From germline, CDR1 is LGHNA and CDR2 YNFKEQ. The CDR3 covers 14 residues. Sequenced sample: PBMCs or a T cell subset sorted from them (not recorded which). The sequence came from an adult woman who had mild COVID-19 (a few samples of this study predate the infection). Cell type and time point are not known. The J gene is TRBJ2-7, the V gene TRBV4-2; no clear D. The CDR3 nucleotides are TGTGCCAGCAGCCAAGAACGGCAGTTCTACGAGCAGTACTTC. It codes for CASSQERQFYEQYF.